The 22 T cell receptor beta chains below all came from one sample that was sequenced in a study of shared clonotypes between healthy human individuals. Only CD45RO-negative cells positively selected for CCR7 counted as naive CD8 cells, so terminally differentiated effector memory CD45RA+ cells were excluded. Data came from immunoSEQ multiplex PCR; TCRdb stores just in-frame clones and leaves some out. This table has around 640,000 clones, approximately 96% appearing once. Sequencing used naive CD8+ T cells sorted from blood. Receptors were obtained from a woman in her 30s in good health.

The chain uses TRBV13 and TRBJ1-2, with unresolved D. V was shortened by 0 bases and J by 6 bases, with 17 bases between the two germline ends. CDR3 length equals 16 residues. CDR1 PRHDT and CDR2 FYEKMQ come from the germline V gene (reference sequence). The CDR3 DNA reads as TGTGCCAGCAGCTTAGGCTTCCGACCAGGCTCCGATGGCTACACCTTC. This codes for CASSLGFRPGSDGYTF. Combining the CDR3 with reference TRBV13 and TRBJ1-2 gives the whole variable domain AAGVIQSPRHLIKEKRETATLKCYPIPRHDTVYWYQQGPGQDPQFLISFYEKMQSDKGSIPDRFSAQQFSDYHSELNMSSLELGDSALYFCASSLGFRPGSDGYTFGSGTRLTVV.

The chain links TRBV28 to TRBJ2-2; unclear D gene. CDR1 is MDHEN and CDR2 is SYDVKM in the germline V gene. CDR3 length equals 16 residues. Trimming removed 1 base from V and 3 bases from J, with 12 bases in between. The CDR3 protein is CASSLFQSVDTGELFF. CDR3 coding DNA: TGTGCCAGCAGTTTATTCCAGTCCGTCGACACCGGGGAGCTGTTTTTT.

This clone was found a few times. The CDR3 sequence: CASDGSTGLRVHQPQHF. CDR3 DNA sequence: TGTGCCAGCGACGGCTCCACAGGGCTTAGGGTCCATCAGCCCCAGCATTTT. The V gene is TRBV2, the J gene TRBJ1-5, with a weak D call TRBD1 (6 bases). Trimming took off 8 bases at V and 5 bases at J, with 25 bases between the two ends. This CDR3 comprises 17 residues. Germline assignment: CDR1 SNHLY and CDR2 FYNNEI.

J is TRBJ2-1 and V is TRBV7-9, with D possibly matching TRBD2 (5 bases). The CDR3 sequence is 15 residues long. CDR1 SEHNR and CDR2 FQNEAQ come from the germline V gene (reference sequence). V was trimmed by 2 bases and J by 7 bases, leaving 15 bases between them. For the CDR3, the DNA is TGTGCCAGCAGCTTAAAACTAGGTATGCGAAATGAGCAGTTCTTC. Translating it yields CASSLKLGMRNEQFF. Supplemented by reference TRBV7-9 and TRBJ2-1, the full variable domain reads DTGVSQNPRHKITKRGQNVTFRCDPISEHNRLYWYRQTLGQGPEFLTYFQNEAQLEKSRLLSDRFSAERPKGSFSTLEIQRTEQGDSAMYLCASSLKLGMRNEQFFGPGTRLTVL.

This clone was detected once. This CDR3 is CASSFSFRTGWEGETQYF. In DNA form, the CDR3 reads TGTGCCAGCAGCTTCAGTTTCAGGACGGGTTGGGAGGGAGAGACCCAGTACTTC. The chain uses TRBV7-9 and TRBJ2-5; 7 bases agree with TRBD2. Germline CDR1 reads SEHNR; CDR2 reads FQNEAQ (reference sequence). The V and J ends lost 3 bases and 4 bases, in that order; junction bases with no gene match: 17. The CDR3 is made up of 18 amino acids.

This clone was counted once. V is TRBV27 and J is TRBJ2-1, with TRBD1 matching 9 bases. Germline V gene sequence: CDR1 MNHEY, CDR2 SMNVEV (reference sequence). The CDR3 runs 15 residues. V lost 2 bases to trimming and J lost 8 bases; unmatched junction nucleotides: 7. The CDR3 DNA is TGTGCCAGCAGTTTAGACAGGGGGGTTATGGATGAGCAGTTCTTC. Protein product: CASSLDRGVMDEQFF.

V gene TRBV25-1 combines with J gene TRBJ2-7; 10 bases fit TRBD1. The CDR3 length is 13 residues. CDR1 and CDR2 from the germline V gene are MGHDK and SYGVNS. J lost 9 bases, V lost 3 bases, and 5 bases had no gene match. The CDR3, as DNA: TGTGCCAGCAGTGATACGGGACAGGGGCCGCAGTACTTC. Residues: CASSDTGQGPQYF.

The rearrangement links TRBV9 to TRBJ1-3; the D is unclear. CDR1 is SGDLS, CDR2 YYNGEE, per germline. V lost 4 bases to trimming and J lost 0 bases, with 11 bases between them. The CDR3 has 15 amino acids. The CDR3 DNA is TGTGCCAGCAGCTCCCCTCGGGCCTCTGGAAACACCATATATTTT. As protein: CASSSPRASGNTIYF.

The J gene is TRBJ1-5, the V gene TRBV28; no reliable D call. Deletions cut 6 bases from V and 7 bases from J, with 10 bases between. In germline, CDR1 is MDHEN, CDR2 SYDVKM. The CDR3 loop spans 12 amino acids. CDR3 sequence (DNA): TGTGCCAGCAGCCCTCCCGACCAGCCCCAGCATTTT. It specifies CASSPPDQPQHF.

V and J are TRBV5-1 and TRBJ2-3; no clear D. This CDR3 is built from 17 residues. Germline V lookup: CDR1 SGHRS, CDR2 YFSETQ. V gave up 2 bases and J gave up 1 base, with 17 bases separating them. Here the CDR3 reads CASSFDSPRAGTDTQYF. The CDR3 region has the DNA TGCGCCAGCAGCTTCGATAGCCCTCGGGCGGGCACAGATACGCAGTATTTT.

The chain couples TRBV5-1 to TRBJ2-7, with TRBD2 matching over 10 bases. There are 15 residues in the CDR3. The J segment lost 4 bases and the V segment lost 0 bases, leaving 4 bases of the junction unmatched. The germline V gene has CDR1 SGHRS and CDR2 YFSETQ. The CDR3 nucleotides read TGCGCCAGCAGCTTGGGGAGCGGGAGGGCATACGAGCAGTACTTC. As protein: CASSLGSGRAYEQYF.

The chain employs TRBV27 and TRBJ2-3, with 9 bases matching TRBD2. The CDR3 extends over 17 amino acids. CDR1 is MNHEY, CDR2 SMNVEV, per germline (reference sequence). J lost 7 bases, V lost 3 bases, and 14 bases had no gene match. The CDR3 bases are TGTGCCAGCAGTTTGTCCGCTAGCGGGGATACTCTGAATACGCAGTATTTT. Translating gives CASSLSASGDTLNTQYF.

V usage is TRBV2 and J usage is TRBJ2-1; 10 nucleotides match TRBD2. Germline values: CDR1 SNHLY, CDR2 FYNNEI. The V segment lost 6 bases and the J segment 7 bases; nucleotides outside the gene matches: 9. The CDR3 has 15 amino acids. The CDR3 region has the DNA TGTGCCAGCAGCTTTACTAGCGGGATAGGAAATGAGCAGTTCTTC. This codes for CASSFTSGIGNEQFF.

The chain has TRBV29-1 and TRBJ2-1; 8 bases map to TRBD2. The CDR3 length is 18 residues. Germline V lookup: CDR1 SQVTM, CDR2 ANQGSEA. V was clipped by 3 bases and J by 2 bases; unmatched bases: 15. The CDR3 bases are TGCAGCGTTGATTCGGCTAGCGGGTATCGCGGGGCCTACAATGAGCAGTTCTTC. Its protein product is CSVDSASGYRGAYNEQFF.

The chain employs TRBV4-1 and TRBJ1-1, with no clear D. V shed 1 base and J shed 1 base, with 25 bases lying between them. Germline V gene sequence: CDR1 MGHRA, CDR2 YSYEKL. The CDR3 loop spans 20 amino acids. The CDR3 here is CASSQGMTISLRVPNTEAFF. CDR3 nucleotide sequence: TGCGCCAGCAGCCAAGGTATGACTATCTCATTGAGGGTCCCGAACACTGAAGCTTTCTTT.

Comment on this clone: The same CDR3 also results from other DNA sequences found in this sample. The CDR3 DNA reads as TGTGCCAGTAGTATAGTTCAGGGATCCTACGAGCAGTACTTC. Protein product: CASSIVQGSYEQYF. V is TRBV19 and J is TRBJ2-7, with D perhaps matching TRBD1 (5 bases). Germline V gene sequence: CDR1 LNHDA, CDR2 SQIVND (reference sequence). This CDR3 contains 14 residues. V was pared by 1 base and J by 1 base, with 8 bases between.

The sample holds one count of this clone. J is TRBJ2-7 and V is TRBV13, with D unresolved. Germline V lookup: CDR1 PRHDT, CDR2 FYEKMQ (reference sequence). Deletions cut 2 bases from V and 2 bases from J, with 10 bases between. The CDR3 consists of 14 residues. The CDR3 region is CASSLLEYTYEQYF. The CDR3 coding sequence is TGTGCCAGCAGCTTATTAGAGTATACCTACGAGCAGTACTTC.

The chain uses TRBV28 and TRBJ2-5, with 7 bases that match TRBD2. CDR1 and CDR2 from the germline V gene are MDHEN and SYDVKM. J gave up 5 bases and V 5 bases, and 8 bases lay outside the gene matches. This CDR3 region has 14 residues. The CDR3 bases are TGTGCCAGCAGTCGCGGGTTTAGCGGGGAGACCCAGTACTTC. Translation gives CASSRGFSGETQYF.

This chain links TRBV14 with TRBJ2-7; D remains unclear. Germline CDR1 and CDR2: SGHDN and FVKESK. Between the trimmed V and J ends, which lost 1 base and 2 bases, there was a span of 9 bases. This CDR3 comprises 14 residues. CDR3 DNA sequence: TGTGCCAGCAGCCAAGCTGACACCACCTACGAGCAGTACTTC. Translating gives CASSQADTTYEQYF.

The chain combines TRBV28 with TRBJ2-1; TRBD2 aligns across 9 bases. The CDR3 length is 15 residues. Looked up from germline, CDR1 is MDHEN and CDR2 is SYDVKM. V was pared by 6 bases and J by 4 bases, with 7 bases of the junction left unmatched. DNA of the CDR3: TGTGCCAGCAGACGACTAGCGGTCCTATACAATGAGCAGTTCTTC. Translating it yields CASRRLAVLYNEQFF.

This chain uses TRBV7-9 with TRBJ1-5; TRBD1 is a possible D gene (5 bases). V gave up 5 bases and J gave up 6 bases, with 14 bases separating them. This CDR3 has 14 residues. CDR1 is SEHNR and CDR2 is FQNEAQ in the germline V gene (reference sequence). The CDR3 protein is CASSPEGVSQPQHF. CDR3 in DNA: TGTGCCAGCAGCCCCGAAGGGGTAAGTCAGCCCCAGCATTTT.

The sample holds one count of this clone. The chain employs TRBV4-1 and TRBJ1-1; perhaps TRBD1 as D (6 bases). CDR3 length equals 14 residues. Germline CDR1 MGHRA, CDR2 YSYEKL. Trimming shortened V by 4 bases and J by 5 bases, and 14 bases separated the two germline ends. CDR3 in amino acids: CASSPLGAATEAFF. Here the CDR3 DNA reads TGCGCCAGCAGCCCGTTGGGGGCTGCGACTGAAGCTTTCTTT.